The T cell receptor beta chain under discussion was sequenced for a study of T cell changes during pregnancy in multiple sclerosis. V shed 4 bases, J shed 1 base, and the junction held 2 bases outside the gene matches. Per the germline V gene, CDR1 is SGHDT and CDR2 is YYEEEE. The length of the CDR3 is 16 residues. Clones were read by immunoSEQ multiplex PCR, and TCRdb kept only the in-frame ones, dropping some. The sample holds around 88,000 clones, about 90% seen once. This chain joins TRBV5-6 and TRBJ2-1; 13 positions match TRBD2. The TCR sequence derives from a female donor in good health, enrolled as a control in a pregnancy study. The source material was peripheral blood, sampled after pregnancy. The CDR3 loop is CASSRTSGRSYNEQFF. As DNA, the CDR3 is TGTGCCAGCAGCCGGACTAGCGGGAGATCCTACAATGAGCAGTTCTTC.